What follows are 29 T cell receptor beta chains derived from one specimen sequenced in a study of early T cells in non-severe SARS-CoV-2 infection. MiXCR, run by TCRdb on the 5' RACE reads, gives a single entry per CDR3 protein. The table records around 39,000 distinct CDR3 sequences, about 7.4% of them present only once. Source: whole blood, taken at baseline. The source of these receptors is an adult who was a healthcare worker with PCR-confirmed SARS-CoV-2 infection or an uninfected control (not recorded which).

At least ten counts were recorded for this clonotype. J is TRBJ1-3 and V is TRBV29-1; 8 bases agree with TRBD1. V gave up 1 base and J gave up 0 bases; unmatched junction bases: 2. Germline assignment: CDR1 SQVTM and CDR2 ANQGSEA. This CDR3 is built from 15 residues. The CDR3 here is CSVEGGQASGNTIYF. As DNA, the CDR3 is TGCAGCGTTGAAGGGGGACAGGCCTCTGGAAACACCATATATTTT.

As concerns this clonotype: The junction and the germline gene differ at one end; a read error may be behind it. The chain carries TRBV7-2 and TRBJ2-3; 7 bases fit TRBD1. The CDR3 has 16 residues. CDR1 is SGHTA and CDR2 is FQGNSA in the germline V gene. The CDR3: CASSLKGARGTDMQYF. DNA for the CDR3: TGTGCCAGCAGCTTAAAGGGGGCGCGAGGCACAGATATGCAGTATTTT.

This clonotype came up many times. As DNA, the CDR3 is TGCGCCAGCAGCCAATTTGGTGACACTGAAGCTTTCTTT. Translation: CASSQFGDTEAFF. V and J are TRBV4-1 and TRBJ1-1; D is ambiguous. CDR3 size: 13 residues. Deletions cut 2 bases from V and 3 bases from J, with 7 bases between. CDR1 MGHRA and CDR2 YSYEKL come from the germline V gene.

The CDR3 DNA is TGTGCCATCAGAGACGGGCTTGATGGCTACACCTTC. Translation gives CAIRDGLDGYTF. The V call is TRBV10-3, the J call TRBJ1-2, with D uncertain. The V end lost 6 bases, the J end lost 6 bases, and 11 bases lay between the germline ends. This CDR3 contains 12 residues. Germline V gene data show CDR1 as ENHRY and CDR2 as SYGVKD.

Only a few counts were recorded for this clonotype. V and J are TRBV28 and TRBJ2-5; D might be TRBD1 or TRBD2, each matching 5 bases. The CDR3 is made up of 13 amino acids. The germline V gene has CDR1 MDHEN and CDR2 SYDVKM. V was trimmed by 4 bases and J by 2 bases, leaving 8 bases between them. CDR3 residues: CASSWGIQETQYF. CDR3 DNA: TGTGCCAGCAGTTGGGGGATACAAGAGACCCAGTACTTC.

A few counts support this clonotype. This chain connects TRBV27 to TRBJ2-1; the D gene could be TRBD1 or TRBD2 (5 bases each). The germline V gene encodes CDR1 MNHEY and CDR2 SMNVEV (reference sequence). V lost 2 bases and J 6 bases, leaving 14 bases between the germline ends. CDR3 length equals 15 residues. Written as DNA, the CDR3 is TGTGCCAGCAGTTTAAGCCCCCCGGGGCCCAATGAGCAGTTCTTC. Translated: CASSLSPPGPNEQFF.

This clonotype showed up just a few times. This chain links TRBV5-1 with TRBJ1-6; tentatively, D is TRBD1 (5 bases). V lost 4 bases and J 5 bases, leaving 16 bases between the germline ends. Germline CDR1 is SGHRS and CDR2 is YFSETQ. This CDR3 has 16 residues. CDR3: CASSLTGQADNSPLHF. The CDR3, as DNA: TGCGCCAGCAGCCTAACAGGACAAGCAGATAATTCACCCCTCCACTTT.

This clonotype was seen many times. V usage is TRBV6-5 and J usage is TRBJ2-2; 8 bases match TRBD1. Trimming removed 4 bases from V and 4 bases from J; junction bases left unmatched: 8. Germline V gives CDR1 MNHEY, CDR2 SVGAGI. The CDR3 totals 16 residues. As DNA, the CDR3 is TGTGCCAGCAGTTCCGGACAGGGTCTGACCACCGGGGAGCTGTTTTTT. Translated, it gives CASSSGQGLTTGELFF.

This clonotype was detected many times. Likely a read error: the CDR3 ends without its conserved phenylalanine or tryptophan. The DNA is omitted, as the CDR3 cannot be located on it reliably, and the CDR3 follows TCRdb's listing. The chain carries TRBV12-2 and TRBJ2-3; the table assigns TRBD1, which was not confirmed against the DNA. TRBV12-2 is a known pseudogene. The CDR3 length is 12 residues, termini included. The CDR3 is CASRLGQGPLKA.

As regards this clonotype: Since no conserved phenylalanine or tryptophan closes the CDR3, a read error is the likely cause. J is TRBJ2-7 and V is TRBV20-1, with 8 bases matching TRBD2. This CDR3 is built from 13 residues. The germline V gene encodes CDR1 DFQATT and CDR2 SNEGSKA (reference sequence). The V and J ends lost 3 bases and 3 bases, in that order; junction bases with no gene match: 4. The CDR3 reads CSASRGGVYEQYY. The DNA for the CDR3 is TGCAGTGCTAGTCGGGGGGGAGTCTACGAGCAGTACTAC.

This clonotype was counted at least ten times. This chain uses TRBV11-2 with TRBJ2-1, with TRBD1 identical over 10 bases. Per germline, CDR1 SGHAT and CDR2 FQNNGV. J lost 9 bases, V lost 2 bases, and 7 bases had no gene match. The CDR3 sequence is 15 residues long. CDR3 sequence (DNA): TGTGCCAGCAGCTTACAAGGACAGGGGGGTACTGAGCAGTTCTTC. It encodes CASSLQGQGGTEQFF.

The chain uses TRBV20-1 and TRBJ2-1, with unresolved D. V was cut by 6 bases and J by 4 bases, with 13 bases left in between. CDR3 size: 13 residues. The germline V gene has CDR1 DFQATT and CDR2 SNEGSKA (reference sequence). The CDR3 DNA reads TGCAGTGCATTCCCAACCATGTACAATGAGCAGTTCTTC. Encoded protein: CSAFPTMYNEQFF.

This clonotype was recorded many times. The chain carries TRBV6-4 and TRBJ2-3; TRBD2 matches 7 bases. This CDR3 contains 13 residues. Per the germline V gene, CDR1 is MRHNA and CDR2 is SNTAGT. V lost 5 bases, J lost 1 base, and 0 bases stayed unmatched. CDR3 amino acids: CASSSGGTDTQYF. CDR3 coding DNA: TGTGCCAGCAGTAGCGGGGGCACAGATACGCAGTATTTT.

This rearrangement joins TRBV21-1 to TRBJ1-6. TRBV21-1 is designated a pseudogene. The CDR3 length is 16 residues. The CDR3: CASSAFYPEWDSPLHF. Written as DNA, the CDR3 is TGTGCCAGCAGCGCTTTTTACCCCGAATGGGATTCACCCCTCCACTTT.

The genes are TRBV4-2 and TRBJ1-5; TRBD1 is a possible D gene (6 bases). This CDR3 has 17 amino acids. The germline V gene has CDR1 LGHNA and CDR2 YNFKEQ. V dropped 4 bases and J dropped 0 bases, with 16 bases sitting between them. Written as DNA, the CDR3 is TGTGCCAGCAGCCCGGAGGGGGGCGCGGATAGCAATCAGCCCCAGCATTTT. Protein product: CASSPEGGADSNQPQHF.

The gene calls are TRBV4-2 and TRBJ1-2, with a weak D call TRBD1 (5 bases). V was cut by 0 bases and J by 4 bases, with 12 bases left in between. The germline V gene encodes CDR1 LGHNA and CDR2 YNFKEQ. There are 15 residues in the CDR3. In DNA form, the CDR3 reads TGTGCCAGCAGCCAAGAGGGCCCAGGGACCTATGGCTACACCTTC. This codes for CASSQEGPGTYGYTF.

Ten or more counts support this clonotype. CDR3 DNA: TGTGCTAGTGGCACCGGACAGGGGGCAACAGATACGCAGTATTTT. It encodes CASGTGQGATDTQYF. This chain links TRBV12-5 with TRBJ2-3, with 11 bases aligning to TRBD1. Germline V lookup: CDR1 LGHNT, CDR2 FRNRAP. This CDR3 has 15 residues. V gave up 6 bases and J gave up 3 bases; unmatched junction bases: 5.

V is TRBV5-1 and J is TRBJ1-3; D is undetermined. This CDR3 spans 15 amino acids. V was pared by 0 bases and J by 0 bases, with 7 bases between. From germline, CDR1 is SGHRS and CDR2 YFSETQ. The CDR3 is CASSLDSGSGNTIYF. The CDR3 DNA sequence: TGCGCCAGCAGCTTGGATTCCGGCTCTGGAAACACCATATATTTT.

This clonotype has only a few counts. The chain uses TRBV6-6 and TRBJ2-6; no clear D gene. The germline V gene encodes CDR1 MNHNY and CDR2 SVGAGI (reference sequence). The CDR3 is 16 residues long. V was shortened by 4 bases and J by 1 base, with 11 bases between the two germline ends. The CDR3 is CASSSRTVSGANVLTF. The CDR3 region has the DNA TGTGCCAGCAGTTCACGGACCGTTTCTGGGGCCAACGTCCTGACTTTC.

The chain carries TRBV29-1 and TRBJ2-2, with D uncertain. The germline V gene has CDR1 SQVTM and CDR2 ANQGSEA. This CDR3 contains 14 residues. The V gene lost 3 bases and the J gene lost 3 bases, with 11 bases spanning the gap. CDR3 loop: CSVDTGFDTGELFF. CDR3 DNA sequence: TGCAGCGTTGATACCGGGTTCGACACCGGGGAGCTGTTTTTT.

Ten or more counts support this clonotype. This sequence joins TRBV7-2 and TRBJ1-2; unclear D gene. The length of the CDR3 is 13 residues. The ends were cut back, 3 bases at V and 6 bases at J, with 11 bases in the middle. The germline gives CDR1 SGHTA, CDR2 FQGNSA. CDR3 sequence (DNA): TGTGCCAGCAGCTTGACCCCTAGTGATGGCTACACCTTC. This translates into CASSLTPSDGYTF.

The chain joins TRBV12-3 or TRBV12-4 to TRBJ2-3; D perhaps matches TRBD1 (6 bases). Trimming cost V 7 bases and J 4 bases, with 15 bases left between them. The CDR3 sequence is 14 residues long. The CDR3 is CASTLSGTPDTQYF. The CDR3 coding sequence is TGTGCCAGCACCCTCTCCGGGACACCAGATACGCAGTATTTT.

The table lists this clonotype with a few counts. The chain links TRBV20-1 to TRBJ1-1, with TRBD1 matching over 7 bases. With 4 bases clipped from V and 5 bases from J, the junction kept 4 bases outside the gene matches. The CDR3 sequence is 12 residues long. Germline lookup yields CDR1 DFQATT and CDR2 SNEGSKA (reference sequence). The CDR3 is CSATQGGTEAFF. CDR3 DNA sequence: TGCAGTGCTACTCAGGGGGGGACTGAAGCTTTCTTT.

The chain recombines TRBV5-6 with TRBJ2-7; D not resolved. With 6 bases removed from V and 6 bases from J, the gap between germline ends came to 22 bases. The CDR3 is 15 residues long. Germline V lookup: CDR1 SGHDT, CDR2 YYEEEE. The CDR3 DNA reads as TGTGCCAGCAAGCCAAGCCAGGAGTATTCGGGCGAGCAGTACTTC. This sequence encodes CASKPSQEYSGEQYF.

This clonotype turned up a few times. The chain carries TRBV19 and TRBJ1-5; weak D call: TRBD1 (6 bases). Trimming cost V 4 bases and J 4 bases, with 11 bases left between them. This CDR3 region has 14 residues. Germline CDR1 reads LNHDA; CDR2 reads SQIVND (reference sequence). The DNA for the CDR3 is TGTGCCAGTAGTACAGGGGCTTTAAATCAGCCCCAGCATTTT. It encodes CASSTGALNQPQHF.

This chain joins TRBV4-1 and TRBJ2-5, with 10 nucleotides matching TRBD2. The V segment lost 1 base and the J segment 10 bases; nucleotides outside the gene matches: 15. CDR1 is MGHRA, CDR2 YSYEKL, per germline. The CDR3 spans 17 residues. CDR3 protein: CASSQAYGLAVLGDQYF. CDR3 bases: TGCGCCAGCAGCCAAGCTTACGGACTAGCGGTACTGGGGGACCAGTACTTC.

The chain is built from TRBV7-2 and TRBJ1-2; no clear D gene. Germline values: CDR1 SGHTA, CDR2 FQGNSA. CDR3 length: 15 amino acids. V lost 3 bases and J lost 0, with 11 bases in between. Written as DNA, the CDR3 is TGTGCCAGCAGCTTGACGTTGTGGGCTAACTATGGCTACACCTTC. It codes for CASSLTLWANYGYTF.

This clonotype has only a few counts. The rearrangement uses TRBV6-5 and TRBJ2-1; 10 bases fit TRBD2. This CDR3 is 14 amino acids long. Germline CDR1 is MNHEY and CDR2 is SVGAGI. V lost 8 bases to trimming and J lost 2 bases; unmatched junction nucleotides: 3. CDR3 bases: TGTGCCAGCTGTCTAGCGGGGGCCTACAATGAGCAGTTCTTC. It specifies CASCLAGAYNEQFF.

This clonotype came up a few times. The rearrangement joins TRBV6-1 to TRBJ1-2; TRBD1 is a possible D gene (5 bases). V lost 5 bases and J lost 7, with 14 bases in between. This CDR3 is built from 13 residues. In germline, CDR1 is MNHNS, CDR2 SASEGT. DNA for the CDR3: TGTGCCAGCAGTACCCGGGGGGACGGTGGCTACACCTTC. Translated, it gives CASSTRGDGGYTF.